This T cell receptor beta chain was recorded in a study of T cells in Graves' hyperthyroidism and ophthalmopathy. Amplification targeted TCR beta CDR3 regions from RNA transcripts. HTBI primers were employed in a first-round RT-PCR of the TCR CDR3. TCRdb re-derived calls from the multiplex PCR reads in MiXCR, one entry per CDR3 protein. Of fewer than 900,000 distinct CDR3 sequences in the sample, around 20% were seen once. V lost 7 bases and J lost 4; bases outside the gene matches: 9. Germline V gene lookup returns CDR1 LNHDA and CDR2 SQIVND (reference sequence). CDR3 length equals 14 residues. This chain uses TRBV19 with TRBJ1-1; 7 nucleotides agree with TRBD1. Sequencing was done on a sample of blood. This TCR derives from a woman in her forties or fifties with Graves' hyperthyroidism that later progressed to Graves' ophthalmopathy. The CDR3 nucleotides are TGTGCCAGTAATTCCGACAGGGTAAGCACTGAAGCTTTCTTT. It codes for CASNSDRVSTEAFF.